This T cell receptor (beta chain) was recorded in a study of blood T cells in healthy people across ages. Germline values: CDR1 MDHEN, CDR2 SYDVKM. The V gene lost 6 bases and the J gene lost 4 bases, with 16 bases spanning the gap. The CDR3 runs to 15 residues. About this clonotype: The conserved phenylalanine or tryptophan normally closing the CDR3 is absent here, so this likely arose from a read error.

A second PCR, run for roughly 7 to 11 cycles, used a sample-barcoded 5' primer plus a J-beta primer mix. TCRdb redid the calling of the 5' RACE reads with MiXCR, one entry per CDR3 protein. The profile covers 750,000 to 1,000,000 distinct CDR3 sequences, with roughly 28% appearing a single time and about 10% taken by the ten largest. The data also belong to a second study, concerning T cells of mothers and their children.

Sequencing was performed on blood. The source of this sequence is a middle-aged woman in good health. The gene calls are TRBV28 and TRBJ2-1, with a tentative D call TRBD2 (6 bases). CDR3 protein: CASRRDSHTYNEQFL. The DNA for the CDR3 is TGTGCCAGCAGACGGGACTCACATACTTACAATGAGCAGTTCTTA.